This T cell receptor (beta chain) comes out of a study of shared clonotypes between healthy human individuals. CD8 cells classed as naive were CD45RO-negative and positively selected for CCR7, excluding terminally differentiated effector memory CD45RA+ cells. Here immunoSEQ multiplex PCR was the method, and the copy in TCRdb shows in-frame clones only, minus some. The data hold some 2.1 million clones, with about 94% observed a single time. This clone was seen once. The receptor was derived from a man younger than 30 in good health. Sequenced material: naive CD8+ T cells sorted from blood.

CDR3 nucleotide sequence: TGTGCCAGCAGTCAGATCTCCTACAATGAGCAGTTCTTC. Protein product: CASSQISYNEQFF. V and J are TRBV6-5 and TRBJ2-1; D gene ambiguous. CDR1 MNHEY and CDR2 SVGAGI come from the germline V gene. The CDR3 length is 13 residues. V lost 5 bases and J 0 bases, leaving 5 bases between the germline ends.